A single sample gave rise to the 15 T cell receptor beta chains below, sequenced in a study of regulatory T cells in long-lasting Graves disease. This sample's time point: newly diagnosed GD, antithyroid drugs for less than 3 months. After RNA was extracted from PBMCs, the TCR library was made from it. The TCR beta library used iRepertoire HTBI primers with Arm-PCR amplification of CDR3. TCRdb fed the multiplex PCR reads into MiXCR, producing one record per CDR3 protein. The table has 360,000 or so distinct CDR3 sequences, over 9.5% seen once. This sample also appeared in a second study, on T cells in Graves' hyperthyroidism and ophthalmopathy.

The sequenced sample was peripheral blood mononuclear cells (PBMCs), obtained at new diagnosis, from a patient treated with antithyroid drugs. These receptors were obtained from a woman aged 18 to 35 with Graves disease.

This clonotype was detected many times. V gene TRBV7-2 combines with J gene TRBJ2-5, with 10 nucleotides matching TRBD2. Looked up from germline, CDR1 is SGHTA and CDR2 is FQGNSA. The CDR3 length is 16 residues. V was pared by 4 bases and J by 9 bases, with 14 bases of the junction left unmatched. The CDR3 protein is CASSSKLAGPGVAQYF. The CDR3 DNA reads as TGTGCCAGCAGCTCGAAACTAGCGGGGCCCGGGGTGGCCCAGTACTTC.

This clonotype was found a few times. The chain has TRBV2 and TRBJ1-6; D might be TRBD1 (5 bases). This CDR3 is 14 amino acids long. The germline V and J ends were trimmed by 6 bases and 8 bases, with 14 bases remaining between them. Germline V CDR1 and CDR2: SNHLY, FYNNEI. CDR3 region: CASSGQPGHSPLHF. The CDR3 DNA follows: TGTGCCAGCAGCGGACAACCAGGGCATTCACCCCTCCACTTT.

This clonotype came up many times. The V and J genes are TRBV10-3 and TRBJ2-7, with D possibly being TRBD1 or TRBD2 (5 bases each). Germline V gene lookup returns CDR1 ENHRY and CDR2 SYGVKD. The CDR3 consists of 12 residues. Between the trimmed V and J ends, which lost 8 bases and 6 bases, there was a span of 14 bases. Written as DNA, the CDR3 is TGTGCCATCGGGGGTGACGGGCGCGAGCAGTACGTC. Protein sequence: CAIGGDGREQYV.

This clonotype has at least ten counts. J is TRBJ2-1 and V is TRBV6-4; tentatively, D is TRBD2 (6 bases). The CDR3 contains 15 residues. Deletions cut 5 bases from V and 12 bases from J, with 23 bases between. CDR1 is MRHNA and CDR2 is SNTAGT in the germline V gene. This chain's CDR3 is CASSYTSGPYRVQFF. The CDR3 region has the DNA TGTGCCAGCAGTTACACCAGCGGGCCCTACAGAGTGCAGTTCTTC.

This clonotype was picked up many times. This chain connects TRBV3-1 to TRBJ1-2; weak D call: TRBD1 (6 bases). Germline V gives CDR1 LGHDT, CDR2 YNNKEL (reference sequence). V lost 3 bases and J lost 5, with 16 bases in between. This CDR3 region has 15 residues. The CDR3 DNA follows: TGTGCCAGCAGCCAGGACAGTAGCTCTATTTATGGCTACACCTTC. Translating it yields CASSQDSSSIYGYTF.

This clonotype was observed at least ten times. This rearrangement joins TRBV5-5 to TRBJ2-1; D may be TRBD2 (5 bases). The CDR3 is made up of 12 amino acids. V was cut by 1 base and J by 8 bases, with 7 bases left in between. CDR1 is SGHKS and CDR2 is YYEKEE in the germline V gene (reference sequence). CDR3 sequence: CASSLSGDEQFF. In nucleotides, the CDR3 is TGTGCCAGCAGCTTGTCCGGGGATGAGCAGTTCTTC. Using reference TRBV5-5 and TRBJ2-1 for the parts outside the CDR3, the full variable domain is DAGVTQSPTHLIKTRGQQVTLRCSPISGHKSVSWYQQVLGQGPQFIFQYYEKEERGRGNFPDRFSARQFPNYSSELNVNALLLGDSALYLCASSLSGDEQFFGPGTRLTVL.

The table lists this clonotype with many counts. The DNA for the CDR3 is TGTGCCAGCAGTGAAGAAAAGGCAGGGGGACCCTACGAGCAGTACTTC. Translated: CASSEEKAGGPYEQYF. The chain recombines TRBV2 with TRBJ2-7, with 7 bases fitting TRBD1. The CDR3 covers 16 residues. V gave up 1 base and J gave up 2 bases; unmatched junction bases: 8. Germline values: CDR1 SNHLY, CDR2 FYNNEI.

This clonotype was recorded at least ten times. The chain's CDR3 is CASSLEDGTSGANVLTF. The CDR3 DNA follows: TGTGCCAGCAGCTTAGAAGACGGAACCTCTGGGGCCAACGTCCTGACTTTC. V and J are TRBV11-1 and TRBJ2-6; D ambiguous. The CDR3 runs 17 residues. The V gene's germline CDR1 is SGHAT and CDR2 FQDESV (reference sequence). V lost 1 base to trimming and J lost 0 bases, with 10 bases between them.

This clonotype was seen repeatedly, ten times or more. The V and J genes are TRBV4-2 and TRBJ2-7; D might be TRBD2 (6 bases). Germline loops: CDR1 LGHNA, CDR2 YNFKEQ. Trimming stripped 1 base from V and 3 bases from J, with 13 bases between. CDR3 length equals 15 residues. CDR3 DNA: TGTGCCAGCAGCCAAGGCGTGTCTAGCGTCTACGAGCAGTACGTC. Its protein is CASSQGVSSVYEQYV.

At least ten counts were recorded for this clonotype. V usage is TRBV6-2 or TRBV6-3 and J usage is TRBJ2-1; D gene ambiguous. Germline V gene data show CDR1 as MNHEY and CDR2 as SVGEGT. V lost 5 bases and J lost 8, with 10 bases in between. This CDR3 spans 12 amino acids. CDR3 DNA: TGTGCCAGCAGTGTTACAGTGTATGAGCAGTTCTTC. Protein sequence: CASSVTVYEQFF.

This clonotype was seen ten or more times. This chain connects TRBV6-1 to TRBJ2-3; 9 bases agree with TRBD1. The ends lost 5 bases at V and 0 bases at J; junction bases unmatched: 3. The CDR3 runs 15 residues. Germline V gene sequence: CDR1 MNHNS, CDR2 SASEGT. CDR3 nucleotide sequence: TGTGCCAGCAGTATACAGGGGGCGAGCACAGATACGCAGTATTTT. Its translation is CASSIQGASTDTQYF.

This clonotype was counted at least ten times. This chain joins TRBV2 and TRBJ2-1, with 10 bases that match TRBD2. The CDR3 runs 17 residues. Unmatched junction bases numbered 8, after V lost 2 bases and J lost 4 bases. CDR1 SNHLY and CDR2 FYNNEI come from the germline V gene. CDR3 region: CASSEYGLAAIYNEQFF. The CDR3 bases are TGTGCCAGCAGTGAATACGGACTAGCGGCTATATACAATGAGCAGTTCTTC.

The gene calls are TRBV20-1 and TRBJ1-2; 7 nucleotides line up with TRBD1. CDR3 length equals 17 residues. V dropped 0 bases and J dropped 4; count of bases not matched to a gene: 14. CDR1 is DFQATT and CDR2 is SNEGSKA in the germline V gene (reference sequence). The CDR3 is CSARDEYRGGTGYGYTF. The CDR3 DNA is TGCAGTGCTAGAGATGAGTATCGAGGGGGCACAGGCTATGGCTACACCTTC.

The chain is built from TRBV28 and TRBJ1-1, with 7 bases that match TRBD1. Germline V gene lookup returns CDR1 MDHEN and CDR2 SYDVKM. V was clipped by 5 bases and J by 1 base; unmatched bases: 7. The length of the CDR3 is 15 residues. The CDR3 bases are TGTGCCAGCAGTCTGGACAGGCAGGGGAACACTGAAGCTTTCTTT. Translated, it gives CASSLDRQGNTEAFF. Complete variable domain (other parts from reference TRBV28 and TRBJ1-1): DVKVTQSSRYLVKRTGEKVFLECVQDMDHENMFWYRQDPGLGLRLIYFSYDVKMKEKGDIPEGYSVSREKKERFSLILESASTNQTSMYLCASSLDRQGNTEAFFGQGTRLTVV.

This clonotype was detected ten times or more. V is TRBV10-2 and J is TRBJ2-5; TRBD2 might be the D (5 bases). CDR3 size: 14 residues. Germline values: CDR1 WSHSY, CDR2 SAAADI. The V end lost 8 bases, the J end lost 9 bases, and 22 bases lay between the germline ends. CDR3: CASRVEARGRAQYF. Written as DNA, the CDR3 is TGCGCCAGCCGGGTAGAGGCTCGCGGGCGGGCCCAGTACTTC.